A selection of T cell receptor beta chains follows, all from one sample in a study of relationships among human T cell subsets. A single record per CDR3 protein comes from TCRdb applying MiXCR to the multiplex PCR reads. This sample has about 12,000 distinct CDR3 sequences; approximately 67% occur once, and the top ten carry 25% to 30%. Sample: CD4+ Th1 cells sorted from blood. These receptors were obtained from a man aged 35-49 years in good health. The CDR3 runs from the conserved cysteine through the conserved F or W. A D gene is named only where the DNA matches it firmly. Rows may omit the clone size; those that give it use once, few, many or a size class.

>.|few|TRBV5-8|TRBJ1-5
TGTGCCAGCAGCAAGGGGGGTGCCAATCAGCCCCAGCATTTT
CASSKGGANQPQHF
>.|.|TRBV11-2|TRBJ2-5
TGTGCCAGCGGCCCATTGCGGGTTCAGACCCAGTACTTC
CASGPLRVQTQYF
>.|once|TRBV25-1|TRBJ2-3
TGTGCCAGCAGTGTAACAGGTAGCACAGATACGCAGTATTTT
CASSVTGSTDTQYF
>TRBD2|.|TRBV11-2|TRBJ2-3
TGTGCCAGCAGCTTAGTCGTCGGCACTAGCGGGAGGGCCTCGGATACGCAGTATTTT
CASSLVVGTSGRASDTQYF
>TRBD1|.|TRBV2|TRBJ1-6
TGTGCCAGCAGATCCTCGGGACAGATTAATTCACCCCTCCACTTT
CASRSSGQINSPLHF
>TRBD1|.|TRBV28|TRBJ2-7
TGTGCCAGCAGTTTGACCAGGGGGCGCGGGTACGAGCAGTACTTC
CASSLTRGRGYEQYF
>TRBD1|.|TRBV5-6|TRBJ1-6
TGTGCCAGCAGCCTGCCCGGGACAGGGGCAGAATCACCCCTCCACTTT
CASSLPGTGAESPLHF
>.|.|TRBV19|TRBJ1-5
TGTGCCAGTAGTCCCAAGGGGCAGCCCCAGCATTTT
CASSPKGQPQHF
>.|once|TRBV11-2|TRBJ2-5
TGTGCCAGCAGCTTTACTAGGGGGCAAGAGACCCAGTACTTC
CASSFTRGQETQYF
>TRBD2|.|TRBV27|TRBJ2-7
TGTGCCAGCAGTTTAACGGGGGGTCGTACTCCCTACGAGCAGTACTTC
CASSLTGGRTPYEQYF